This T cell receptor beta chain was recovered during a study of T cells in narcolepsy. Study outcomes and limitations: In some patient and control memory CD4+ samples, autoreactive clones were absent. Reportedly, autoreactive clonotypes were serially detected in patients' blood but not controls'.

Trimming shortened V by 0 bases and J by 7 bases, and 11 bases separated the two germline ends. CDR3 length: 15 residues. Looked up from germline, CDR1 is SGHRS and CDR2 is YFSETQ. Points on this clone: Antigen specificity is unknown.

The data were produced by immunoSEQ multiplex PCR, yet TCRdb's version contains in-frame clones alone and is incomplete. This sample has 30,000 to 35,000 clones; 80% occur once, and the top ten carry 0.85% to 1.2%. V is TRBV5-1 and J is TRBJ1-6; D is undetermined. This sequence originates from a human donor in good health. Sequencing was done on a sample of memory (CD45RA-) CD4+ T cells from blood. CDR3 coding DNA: TGCGCCAGCAGCTTGGCCGGGATAATGAATTCACCCCTCCACTTT. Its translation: CASSLAGIMNSPLHF.